One sample yielded the 32 T cell receptor beta chains listed below, sequenced in a study of CD8 T cells in ankylosing spondylitis. TCRdb re-derived calls from the 5' RACE reads in MiXCR, one entry per CDR3 protein. Of 270,000 or so distinct CDR3 sequences in the sample, 18% were seen once. The sequencing input was blood, either unsorted or a sorted T cell fraction (not recorded which). These receptors came from a male donor with ankylosing spondylitis or in good health (not recorded which).

Ten or more counts support this clonotype. The chain recombines TRBV28 with TRBJ2-3; D unresolved. V dropped 5 bases and J dropped 3 bases, with 3 bases sitting between them. The CDR3 loop spans 11 amino acids. Per germline, CDR1 MDHEN and CDR2 SYDVKM. CDR3: CASSITDTQYF. The CDR3 DNA sequence: TGTGCCAGCAGTATAACAGATACGCAGTATTTT.

The chain recombines TRBV4-1 with TRBJ2-3, with a possible D match to TRBD1 (6 bases). The CDR3 runs 15 residues. Trimming removed 3 bases from V and 6 bases from J, with 16 bases in between. Germline CDR1 is MGHRA and CDR2 is YSYEKL. CDR3 amino acids: CASSQAGTTPDTQYF. CDR3 bases: TGCGCCAGCAGCCAGGCCGGGACAACCCCCGATACGCAGTATTTT.

The gene calls are TRBV12-3 or TRBV12-4 and TRBJ1-1; D possibly corresponds to TRBD1 (6 bases). The V end lost 6 bases, the J end lost 7 bases, and 12 bases lay between the germline ends. The CDR3 spans 12 residues. In DNA, the CDR3 is TGTGCCAGCAGCCCGGACAGCAATGAAGCTTTCTTT. Translated, it gives CASSPDSNEAFF.

The sample holds many counts of this clonotype. The V gene is TRBV6-5, the J gene TRBJ2-7, with 14 bases matching TRBD2. V shed 4 bases, J shed 5 bases, and the junction held 1 base outside the gene matches. Per germline, CDR1 MNHEY and CDR2 SVGAGI. The CDR3 contains 14 residues. CDR3 residues: CASSWGLAGDEQYF. As DNA, the CDR3 is TGTGCCAGCAGTTGGGGACTAGCGGGAGACGAGCAGTACTTC.

This chain links TRBV3-1 with TRBJ2-7; D might be TRBD1 (7 bases). This CDR3 comprises 14 residues. Trimming shortened V by 5 bases and J by 3 bases, and 14 bases separated the two germline ends. The germline gives CDR1 LGHDT, CDR2 YNNKEL (reference sequence). The DNA of the CDR3 is TGTGCCAGCAGCGCCACTCAGGGGGGCTACGAGCAGTACTTC. Amino acids: CASSATQGGYEQYF.

The chain couples TRBV10-3 to TRBJ1-6; D is unresolved. Germline lookup yields CDR1 ENHRY and CDR2 SYGVKD. V was pared by 2 bases and J by 9 bases, with 14 bases between. The CDR3 covers 15 residues. The CDR3 DNA sequence: TGTGCCATCAGTGAGGGGCCCGGAGTTGCTTCACCCCTCCACTTT. Its translation is CAISEGPGVASPLHF.

The chain joins TRBV7-9 to TRBJ2-7; tentative D call: TRBD2 (6 bases). The germline V gene encodes CDR1 SEHNR and CDR2 FQNEAQ (reference sequence). With 5 bases removed from V and 2 bases from J, the gap between germline ends came to 13 bases. The CDR3 totals 14 residues. CDR3 coding DNA: TGTGCCAGCAGCCCCGGGACTGCCCCCTACGAGCAGTACTTC. Residues: CASSPGTAPYEQYF.

This clonotype was seen more than once but under ten times. V gene TRBV7-3 combines with J gene TRBJ1-6; 9 bases are shared with TRBD1. The CDR3 consists of 17 residues. V lost 2 bases to trimming and J lost 7 bases; unmatched junction nucleotides: 9. The germline V gene has CDR1 SGHTA and CDR2 FQGTGA. CDR3 in amino acids: CASSLLGPGQGNSPLHF. The CDR3 DNA reads as TGTGCCAGCAGCTTACTGGGCCCGGGACAGGGAAATTCACCCCTCCACTTT.

V gene TRBV27 combines with J gene TRBJ1-2, with a possible D match to TRBD1 (5 bases). This CDR3 comprises 15 residues. Germline assignment: CDR1 MNHEY and CDR2 SMNVEV (reference sequence). V was shortened by 5 bases and J by 4 bases, with 17 bases between the two germline ends. CDR3 sequence: CASSAPGPQFYGYTF. The CDR3 bases are TGTGCCAGCAGTGCACCGGGACCACAGTTCTATGGCTACACCTTC.

The V call is TRBV29-1, the J call TRBJ2-1, with TRBD2 matching 15 bases. The CDR3 length is 15 residues. Germline V gene lookup returns CDR1 SQVTM and CDR2 ANQGSEA. Trimming cost V 6 bases and J 5 bases; bases outside gene matches: 5. The CDR3 coding sequence is TGCAGCGTCGGACTAGCGGGAGGGCCGCACAATGAGCAGTTCTTC. This codes for CSVGLAGGPHNEQFF.

This clonotype appeared a few times. The chain couples TRBV5-6 to TRBJ2-7, with 7 bases aligning to TRBD1. Germline lookup yields CDR1 SGHDT and CDR2 YYEEEE. The CDR3 runs 16 residues. Trimming took 4 bases from V and 3 from J; bases not matched to a gene: 13. In nucleotides, the CDR3 is TGTGCCAGCAGCCCTTTTTGGGGACAGATTAGCTACGAGCAGTACTTC. It encodes CASSPFWGQISYEQYF.

This chain uses TRBV2 with TRBJ2-1; no firm D call. Germline V gives CDR1 SNHLY, CDR2 FYNNEI. V lost 2 bases, J lost 5 bases, and 13 bases lay in between. This CDR3 is built from 15 residues. The CDR3 here is CASSEWARIDNEQFF. CDR3 bases: TGTGCCAGCAGTGAATGGGCTAGAATAGACAATGAGCAGTTCTTC.

This clonotype was found many times. This chain uses TRBV20-1 with TRBJ2-5, with TRBD1 as a possible D gene (6 bases). CDR3 size: 13 residues. The V end was cut by 5 bases, the J end by 2 bases, with 12 bases between. Germline loops: CDR1 DFQATT, CDR2 SNEGSKA (reference sequence). The CDR3 reads CSASGTTQETQYF. The DNA of the CDR3 is TGCAGTGCTTCCGGGACAACACAAGAGACCCAGTACTTC.

This clonotype came up a few times. The rearrangement uses TRBV6-1 and TRBJ2-1, with TRBD2 identical over 10 bases. V gave up 6 bases and J gave up 6 bases; unmatched junction bases: 11. The CDR3 is 16 amino acids. Germline CDR1 MNHNS, CDR2 SASEGT. CDR3 coding DNA: TGTGCCAGCAGCCACCGCCTAGCGGGAGACGGCAATGAGCAGTTCTTC. Amino acids: CASSHRLAGDGNEQFF.

This clonotype was seen more than once but under ten times. J is TRBJ2-5 and V is TRBV7-9; 10 bases agree with TRBD1. The V gene end was trimmed by 5 bases and the J gene end by 2 bases; junction bases not matched to a gene: 5. Germline assignment: CDR1 SEHNR and CDR2 FQNEAQ (reference sequence). The CDR3 extends over 15 amino acids. The CDR3 loop reads CASSPTGGHQETQYF. DNA for the CDR3: TGTGCCAGCAGCCCGACAGGGGGCCATCAAGAGACCCAGTACTTC.

In its sample, this clonotype was seen many times. The chain is built from TRBV13 and TRBJ2-1; 13 positions agree with TRBD2. Per the germline V gene, CDR1 is PRHDT and CDR2 is FYEKMQ (reference sequence). The CDR3 is 15 amino acids. J gave up 7 bases and V 5 bases, and 5 bases lay outside the gene matches. CDR3 nucleotides: TGTGCCAGCAGCCCCGGACTAGCGGGAGAAAATGAGCAGTTCTTC. Its protein is CASSPGLAGENEQFF.

This chain links TRBV4-1 with TRBJ2-7; D is undetermined. This CDR3 has 16 residues. V was trimmed by 0 bases and J by 2 bases, leaving 14 bases between them. Per germline, CDR1 MGHRA and CDR2 YSYEKL. The CDR3 coding sequence is TGCGCCAGCAGCCAAGAATGGCCAGGCGCGACCTACGAGCAGTACTTC. It encodes CASSQEWPGATYEQYF.

This chain links TRBV20-1 with TRBJ2-7; 7 bases are shared with TRBD1. Germline V gene sequence: CDR1 DFQATT, CDR2 SNEGSKA (reference sequence). Trimming at V came to 0 bases and at J to 2 bases, leaving 7 bases not matched to a gene. The CDR3 loop spans 15 amino acids. The CDR3 region is CSARDWQGVPYEQYF. The CDR3 bases are TGCAGTGCTAGAGATTGGCAGGGGGTCCCCTACGAGCAGTACTTC.

The V call is TRBV7-6, the J call TRBJ2-7; no reliable D call. The CDR3 sequence is 13 residues long. Germline-derived CDR1 and CDR2 are SGHVS and FNYEAQ. With 4 bases removed from V and 0 bases from J, the gap between germline ends came to 7 bases. The DNA for the CDR3 is TGTGCCAGCAGCTCCAGTTACTCCTACGAGCAGTACTTC. Translated, it gives CASSSSYSYEQYF.

The rearrangement uses TRBV5-4 and TRBJ2-1, with 7 bases identical to TRBD2. The CDR3 totals 13 residues. The germline CDR1 and CDR2 sequences are SGHNT and YYREEE (reference sequence). Trimming took 4 bases from V and 8 from J; bases not matched to a gene: 6. Here the CDR3 reads CASSNGLVDEQFF. CDR3 nucleotide sequence: TGTGCCAGCAGCAACGGACTAGTTGATGAGCAGTTCTTC.

This clonotype was counted ten times or more. V and J are TRBV12-5 and TRBJ1-5; no clear D. Germline assignment: CDR1 LGHNT and CDR2 FRNRAP. The CDR3 contains 12 residues. V was shortened by 7 bases and J by 0 bases, with 4 bases between the two germline ends. CDR3 coding DNA: TGTGCTAGTGCCGTTAGCAATCAGCCCCAGCATTTT. This codes for CASAVSNQPQHF.

The V gene is TRBV9, the J gene TRBJ2-1; no clear D. Germline CDR1 SGDLS, CDR2 YYNGEE. The CDR3 length is 13 residues. With 3 bases removed from V and 6 bases from J, the gap between germline ends came to 10 bases. CDR3 DNA: TGTGCCAGCAGCGCGACGTATTCCAATGAGCAGTTCTTC. Its translation is CASSATYSNEQFF.

This chain joins TRBV20-1 and TRBJ1-1, with unresolved D. Per the germline V gene, CDR1 is DFQATT and CDR2 is SNEGSKA (reference sequence). The CDR3 runs to 15 residues. Trimming left V 0 bases short and J 1 base short, with 12 bases between. CDR3 sequence reads: CSARDLMGANTEAFF. In DNA form, the CDR3 reads TGCAGTGCTAGAGATCTCATGGGCGCGAACACTGAAGCTTTCTTT.

This clonotype was seen more than once but under ten times. The rearrangement links TRBV27 to TRBJ2-2, with 12 bases identical to TRBD1. There are 14 residues in the CDR3. Germline CDR1 MNHEY, CDR2 SMNVEV (reference sequence). J was trimmed by 6 bases and V by 6 bases; bases with no gene match: 2. Written as DNA, the CDR3 is TGTGCCAGCAGGGGGACAGGGGGCCCCGGGGAGCTGTTTTTT. This sequence encodes CASRGTGGPGELFF.

This clonotype was recorded at least ten times. The chain couples TRBV4-3 to TRBJ2-3; TRBD1 matches 10 bases. In germline, CDR1 is LGHNA, CDR2 YSLEER. The V gene end was trimmed by 0 bases and the J gene end by 0 bases; junction bases not matched to a gene: 9. There are 19 residues in the CDR3. CDR3 DNA sequence: TGCGCCAGCAGCCAAGATCGGGGGGGACAGGGGTCTAGCACAGATACGCAGTATTTT. This gives the protein CASSQDRGGQGSSTDTQYF.

The rearrangement uses TRBV12-3 or TRBV12-4 and TRBJ2-2, with no clear D. The ends were cut back, 5 bases at V and 9 bases at J, with 7 bases in the middle. CDR3 length: 11 residues. Here the CDR3 reads CASSIKRELFF. The CDR3, as DNA: TGTGCCAGCAGTATTAAAAGGGAGCTGTTTTTT.

This clonotype was seen repeatedly, ten times or more. V usage is TRBV20-1 and J usage is TRBJ1-2, with no clear D. Trimming took 6 bases from V and 2 from J, leaving 19 bases between them. This CDR3 region has 15 residues. Looked up from germline, CDR1 is DFQATT and CDR2 is SNEGSKA (reference sequence). The CDR3 spells CSARDGLILNYGYTF. CDR3 nucleotide sequence: TGCAGTGCCCGAGACGGGTTGATACTAAACTATGGCTACACCTTC.

The sample holds many counts of this clonotype. V usage is TRBV20-1 and J usage is TRBJ2-1; TRBD2 agrees at 9 bases. The J segment lost 4 bases and the V segment lost 2 bases, leaving 3 bases of the junction unmatched. The germline gives CDR1 DFQATT, CDR2 SNEGSKA (reference sequence). CDR3 length: 14 amino acids. The CDR3 loop is CSARWTSDYNEQFF. The CDR3, as DNA: TGCAGTGCTAGATGGACTAGCGATTACAATGAGCAGTTCTTC.

The chain links TRBV29-1 to TRBJ1-1; D is unresolved. The CDR3 extends over 15 amino acids. CDR1 and CDR2 (germline): SQVTM, ANQGSEA. Trimming removed 0 bases from V and 1 base from J, with 12 bases in between. The CDR3 region is CSVEELLGENTEAFF. The CDR3 coding sequence is TGCAGCGTTGAAGAACTTCTCGGGGAGAACACTGAAGCTTTCTTT.

This clonotype has only a few counts. The rearrangement links TRBV7-9 to TRBJ2-2; 7 nucleotides match TRBD1. The CDR3 covers 15 residues. Germline CDR1 and CDR2: SEHNR and FQNEAQ (reference sequence). V shed 3 bases and J 0 bases; nucleotides not matched to a gene: 1. The CDR3 loop is CASSLQGANTGELFF. CDR3 coding DNA: TGTGCCAGCAGCTTGCAGGGGGCGAACACCGGGGAGCTGTTTTTT.

This clonotype has ten or more counts. The V gene is TRBV5-1, the J gene TRBJ2-1; 8 bases match TRBD2. V lost 4 bases, J lost 7 bases, and 13 bases stayed unmatched. Per germline, CDR1 SGHRS and CDR2 YFSETQ. CDR3 length: 16 amino acids. The CDR3 sequence is CASSIISGSFLNEQFF. DNA of the CDR3: TGCGCCAGCAGCATAATAAGCGGGAGCTTTCTTAATGAGCAGTTCTTC.

In its sample, this clonotype was seen a few times. J is TRBJ2-4 and V is TRBV4-1; D is unclear. The V end was cut by 2 bases, the J end by 7 bases, with 12 bases between. The CDR3 totals 14 residues. Germline CDR1 is MGHRA and CDR2 is YSYEKL. This chain's CDR3 is CASSQSLEGNIQYF. For the CDR3, the DNA is TGCGCCAGCAGCCAAAGTCTAGAAGGTAACATTCAGTACTTC.